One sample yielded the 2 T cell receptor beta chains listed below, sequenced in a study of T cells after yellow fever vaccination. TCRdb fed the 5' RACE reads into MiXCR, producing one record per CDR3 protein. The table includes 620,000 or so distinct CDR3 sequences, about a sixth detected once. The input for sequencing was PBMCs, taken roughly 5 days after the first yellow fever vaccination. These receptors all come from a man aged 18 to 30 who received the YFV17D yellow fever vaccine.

The CDR3 spells CASSIGGTGEAFF. The CDR3 DNA follows: TGTGCCAGTAGTATCGGCGGGACAGGGGAAGCTTTCTTT. This chain uses TRBV19 with TRBJ1-1; 9 nucleotides match TRBD1. CDR3 length equals 13 residues. V lost 3 bases, J lost 8 bases, and 4 bases stayed unmatched. CDR1 is LNHDA, CDR2 SQIVND, per germline (reference sequence). Full variable domain (remainder filled in from reference TRBV19 and TRBJ1-1): DGGITQSPKYLFRKEGQNVTLSCEQNLNHDAMYWYRQDPGQGLRLIYYSQIVNDFQKGDIAEGYSVSREKKESFPLTVTSAQKNPTAFYLCASSIGGTGEAFFGQGTRLTVV.

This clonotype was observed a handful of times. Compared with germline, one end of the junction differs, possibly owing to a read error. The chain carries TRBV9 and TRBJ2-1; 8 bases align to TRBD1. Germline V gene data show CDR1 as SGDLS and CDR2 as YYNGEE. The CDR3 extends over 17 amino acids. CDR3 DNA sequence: TGTGCCAGCAGCGATACCGGGACAGGAGTCTCCCACAATGAGCAGTTCTTC. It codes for CASSDTGTGVSHNEQFF.